The T cell receptor (beta chain) under discussion was sequenced for a study of OX40 agonist ivuxolimab in advanced cancers. Study at large: Recorded diagnoses for dose-escalation patients were hepatocellular carcinoma, melanoma, renal cell or head and neck cancer. Partial responses were achieved by three patients: one hepatocellular carcinoma, two cutaneous melanoma.

Germline loops: CDR1 MRHNA, CDR2 SNTAGT. The CDR3 spans 14 residues. Trimming cost V 2 bases and J 7 bases, with 14 bases left between them. Only a few counts were recorded for this clone. Libraries were prepared by immunoSEQ multiplex PCR; TCRdb keeps only in-frame clonotypes and omits some of them. The table records 70,000 to 90,000 clones, approximately 81% of them present only once. With autoimmune disease history or systemic immunosuppression, patients were excluded. The receptor comes from an adult with an advanced solid tumor such as melanoma, head and neck, liver or kidney cancer. The J gene is TRBJ1-1, the V gene TRBV6-4, with D tentatively TRBD1 (5 bases). This material consisted of CD4+ or CD8+ T cells sorted from blood, taken in a trial of the OX40 agonist ivuxolimab. In nucleotides, the CDR3 is TGTGCCAGCAGTGACGGGGGATCCTTGAGTGAAGCTTTCTTT. Translating gives CASSDGGSLSEAFF.